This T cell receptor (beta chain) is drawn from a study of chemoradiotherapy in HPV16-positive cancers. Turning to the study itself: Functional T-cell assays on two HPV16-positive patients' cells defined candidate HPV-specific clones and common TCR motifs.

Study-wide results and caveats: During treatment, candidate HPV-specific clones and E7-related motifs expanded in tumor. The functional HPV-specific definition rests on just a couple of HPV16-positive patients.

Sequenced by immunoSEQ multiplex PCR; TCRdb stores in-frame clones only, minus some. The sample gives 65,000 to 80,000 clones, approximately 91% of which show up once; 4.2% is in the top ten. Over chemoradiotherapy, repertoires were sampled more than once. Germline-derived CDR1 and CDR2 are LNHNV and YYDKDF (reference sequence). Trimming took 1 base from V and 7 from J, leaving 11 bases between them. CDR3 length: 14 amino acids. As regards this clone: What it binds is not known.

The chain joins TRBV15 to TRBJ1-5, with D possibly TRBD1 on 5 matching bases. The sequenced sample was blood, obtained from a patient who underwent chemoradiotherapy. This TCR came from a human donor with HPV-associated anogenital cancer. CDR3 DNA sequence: TGTGCCACCAGCAGAGCCAGGGATCACCAGCCCCAGCATTTT. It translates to CATSRARDHQPQHF.